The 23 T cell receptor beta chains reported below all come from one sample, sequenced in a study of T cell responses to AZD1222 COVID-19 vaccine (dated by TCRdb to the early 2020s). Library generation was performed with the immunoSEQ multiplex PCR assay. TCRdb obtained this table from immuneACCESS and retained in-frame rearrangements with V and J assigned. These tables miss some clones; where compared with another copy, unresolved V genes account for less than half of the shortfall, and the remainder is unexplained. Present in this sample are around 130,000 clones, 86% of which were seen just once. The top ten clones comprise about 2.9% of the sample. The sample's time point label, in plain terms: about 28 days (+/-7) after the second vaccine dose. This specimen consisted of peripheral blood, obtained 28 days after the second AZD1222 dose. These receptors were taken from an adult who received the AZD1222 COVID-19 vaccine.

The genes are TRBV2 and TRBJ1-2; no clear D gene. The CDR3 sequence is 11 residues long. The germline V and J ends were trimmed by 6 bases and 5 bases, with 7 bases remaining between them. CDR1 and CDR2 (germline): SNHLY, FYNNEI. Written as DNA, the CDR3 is TGTGCCAGCAGGCGCGTGTATGGCTACACCTTC. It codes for CASRRVYGYTF.

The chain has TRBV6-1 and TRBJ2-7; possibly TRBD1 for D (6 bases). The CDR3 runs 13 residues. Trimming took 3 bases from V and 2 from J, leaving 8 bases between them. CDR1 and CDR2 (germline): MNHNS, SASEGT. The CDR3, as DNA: TGTGCCAGCAGTGAGGACAGAACCTACGAGCAGTACTTC. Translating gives CASSEDRTYEQYF.

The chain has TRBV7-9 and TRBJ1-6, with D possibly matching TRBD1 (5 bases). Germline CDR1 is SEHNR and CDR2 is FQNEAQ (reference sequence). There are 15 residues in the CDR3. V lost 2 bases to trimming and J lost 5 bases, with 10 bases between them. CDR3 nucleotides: TGTGCCAGCAGCTTAACCGTGACAGATAATTCACCCCTCCACTTT. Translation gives CASSLTVTDNSPLHF. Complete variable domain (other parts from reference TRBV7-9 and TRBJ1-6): DTGVSQNPRHKITKRGQNVTFRCDPISEHNRLYWYRQTLGQGPEFLTYFQNEAQLEKSRLLSDRFSAERPKGSFSTLEIQRTEQGDSAMYLCASSLTVTDNSPLHFGNGTRLTVT.

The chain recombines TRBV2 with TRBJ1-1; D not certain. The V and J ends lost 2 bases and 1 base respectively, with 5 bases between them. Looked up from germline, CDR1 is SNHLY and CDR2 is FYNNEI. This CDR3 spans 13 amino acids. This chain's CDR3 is CASSELPNTEAFF. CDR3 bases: TGTGCCAGCAGTGAACTTCCGAACACTGAAGCTTTCTTT.

CDR3 sequence: CASSYSSGTDTQYF. For the CDR3, the DNA is TGTGCCAGCAGTTACTCTAGTGGCACAGATACGCAGTATTTT. The chain combines TRBV6-2 or TRBV6-3 with TRBJ2-3; D is ambiguous. CDR3 size: 14 residues. Per the germline V gene, CDR1 is MNHEY and CDR2 is SVGEGT. V shed 0 bases and J shed 1 base, with 5 bases lying between them.

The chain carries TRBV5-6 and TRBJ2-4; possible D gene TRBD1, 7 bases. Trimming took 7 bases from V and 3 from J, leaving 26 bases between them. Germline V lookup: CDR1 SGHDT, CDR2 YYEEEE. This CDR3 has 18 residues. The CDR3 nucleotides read TGTGCCAGCCGCCTTACAGGGGCCGCGCGGGGTGGCAAAAACATTCAGTACTTC. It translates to CASRLTGAARGGKNIQYF.

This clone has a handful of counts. CDR3 coding DNA: TGTGCCTCCCGGAAGCATGGCGGGGGAAACACCATATATTTT. It codes for CASRKHGGGNTIYF. V is TRBV6-1 and J is TRBJ1-3; D unresolved. The germline V gene encodes CDR1 MNHNS and CDR2 SASEGT. The ends were cut back, 11 bases at V and 4 bases at J, with 18 bases in the middle. The CDR3 has 14 amino acids.

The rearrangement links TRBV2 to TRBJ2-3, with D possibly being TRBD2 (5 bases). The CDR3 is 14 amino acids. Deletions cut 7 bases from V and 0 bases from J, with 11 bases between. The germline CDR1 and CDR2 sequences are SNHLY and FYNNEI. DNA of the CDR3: TGTGCCAGCAAGGAGCGGCTAAGCACAGATACGCAGTATTTT. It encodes CASKERLSTDTQYF.

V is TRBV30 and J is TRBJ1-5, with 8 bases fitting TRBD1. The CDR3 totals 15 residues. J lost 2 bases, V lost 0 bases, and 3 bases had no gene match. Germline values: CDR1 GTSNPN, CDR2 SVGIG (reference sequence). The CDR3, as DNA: TGTGCCTGGAGTGTATCAGGGGGCGGCAATCAGCCCCAGCATTTT. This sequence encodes CAWSVSGGGNQPQHF.

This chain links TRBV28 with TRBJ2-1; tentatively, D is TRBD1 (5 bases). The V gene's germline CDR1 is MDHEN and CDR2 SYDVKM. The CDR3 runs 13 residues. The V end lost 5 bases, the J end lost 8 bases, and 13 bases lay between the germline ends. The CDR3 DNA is TGTGCCAGCAGTCCCAGGGTATGGTATGAGCAGTTCTTC. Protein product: CASSPRVWYEQFF.

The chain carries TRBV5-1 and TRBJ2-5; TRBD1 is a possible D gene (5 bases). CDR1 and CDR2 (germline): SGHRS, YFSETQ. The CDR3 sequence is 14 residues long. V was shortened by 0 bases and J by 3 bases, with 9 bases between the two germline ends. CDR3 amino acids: CASSLGPQEETQYF. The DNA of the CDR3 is TGCGCCAGCAGCTTGGGCCCACAGGAAGAGACCCAGTACTTC.

The CDR3 loop reads CASSPHPIGRGLTGELFF. The CDR3 DNA reads TGTGCCAGCAGCCCGCACCCAATAGGGCGGGGTTTGACCGGGGAGCTGTTTTTT. V gene TRBV7-6 combines with J gene TRBJ2-2, with a weak D call TRBD2 (6 bases). The germline gives CDR1 SGHVS, CDR2 FNYEAQ. V was clipped by 5 bases and J by 5 bases, with 24 bases between them. This CDR3 region has 18 residues.

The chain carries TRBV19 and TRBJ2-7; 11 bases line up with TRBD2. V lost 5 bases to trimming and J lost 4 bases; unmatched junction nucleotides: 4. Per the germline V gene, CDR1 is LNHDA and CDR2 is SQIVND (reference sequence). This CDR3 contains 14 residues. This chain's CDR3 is CASSSGLAVYEQYF. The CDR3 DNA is TGTGCCAGTAGTTCGGGACTAGCGGTTTACGAGCAGTACTTC.

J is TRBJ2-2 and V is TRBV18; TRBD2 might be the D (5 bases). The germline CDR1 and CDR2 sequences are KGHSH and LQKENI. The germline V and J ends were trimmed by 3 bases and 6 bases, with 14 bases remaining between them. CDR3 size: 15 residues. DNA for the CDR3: TGTGCCAGCTCACCTTTCGGGTCCGGGGCCGGGGAGCTGTTTTTT. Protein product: CASSPFGSGAGELFF.

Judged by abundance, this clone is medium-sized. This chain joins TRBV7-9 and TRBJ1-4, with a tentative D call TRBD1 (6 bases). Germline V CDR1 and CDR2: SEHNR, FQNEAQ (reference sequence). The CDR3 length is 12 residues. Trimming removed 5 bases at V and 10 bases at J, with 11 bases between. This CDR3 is CASSPLGGKLFF. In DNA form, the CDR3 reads TGTGCCAGCAGCCCCCTAGGGGGAAAACTGTTTTTT.

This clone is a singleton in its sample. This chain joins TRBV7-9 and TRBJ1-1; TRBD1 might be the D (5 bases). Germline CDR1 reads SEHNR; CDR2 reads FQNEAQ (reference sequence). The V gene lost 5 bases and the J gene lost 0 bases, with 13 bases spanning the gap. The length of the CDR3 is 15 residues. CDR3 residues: CASSPGAVLNTEAFF. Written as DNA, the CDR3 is TGTGCCAGCAGCCCCGGGGCGGTACTGAACACTGAAGCTTTCTTT.

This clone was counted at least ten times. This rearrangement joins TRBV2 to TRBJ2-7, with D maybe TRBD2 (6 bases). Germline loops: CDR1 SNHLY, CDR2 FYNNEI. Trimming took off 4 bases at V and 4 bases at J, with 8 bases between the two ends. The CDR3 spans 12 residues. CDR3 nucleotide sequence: TGTGCCAGCAGTGGGGACTTGTACGAGCAGTACTTC. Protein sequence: CASSGDLYEQYF.

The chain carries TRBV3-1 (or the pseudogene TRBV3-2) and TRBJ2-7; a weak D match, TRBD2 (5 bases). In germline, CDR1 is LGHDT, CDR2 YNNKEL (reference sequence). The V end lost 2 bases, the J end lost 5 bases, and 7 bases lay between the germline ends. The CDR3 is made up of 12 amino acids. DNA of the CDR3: TGTGCCAGCAGCCAATGGGGAGACGAGCAGTACTTC. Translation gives CASSQWGDEQYF.

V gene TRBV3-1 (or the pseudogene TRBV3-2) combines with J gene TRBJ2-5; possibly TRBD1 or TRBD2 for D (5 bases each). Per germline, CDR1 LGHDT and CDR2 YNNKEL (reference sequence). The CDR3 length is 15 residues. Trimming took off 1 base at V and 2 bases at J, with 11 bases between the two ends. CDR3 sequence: CASSQVMGEQETQYF. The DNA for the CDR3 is TGTGCCAGCAGCCAAGTTATGGGGGAGCAAGAGACCCAGTACTTC.

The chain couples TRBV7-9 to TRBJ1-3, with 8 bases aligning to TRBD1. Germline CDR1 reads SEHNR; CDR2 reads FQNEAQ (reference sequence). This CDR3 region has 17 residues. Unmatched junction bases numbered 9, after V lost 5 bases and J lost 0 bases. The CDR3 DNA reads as TGTGCCAGCAGCATCGAGACAGGGGACAGCTCTGGAAACACCATATATTTT. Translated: CASSIETGDSSGNTIYF.

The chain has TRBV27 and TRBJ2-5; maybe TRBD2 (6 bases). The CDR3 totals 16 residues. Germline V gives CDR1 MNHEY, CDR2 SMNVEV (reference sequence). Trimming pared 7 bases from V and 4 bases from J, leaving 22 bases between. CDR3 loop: CASIPTLLTRLETQYF. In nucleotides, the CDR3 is TGTGCCAGCATCCCCACACTCCTGACTAGGCTAGAGACCCAGTACTTC.

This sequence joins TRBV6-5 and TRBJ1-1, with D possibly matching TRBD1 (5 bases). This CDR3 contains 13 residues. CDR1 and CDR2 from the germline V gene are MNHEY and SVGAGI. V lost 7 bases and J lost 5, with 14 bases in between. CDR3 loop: CASKPTGRTEAFF. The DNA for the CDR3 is TGTGCCAGCAAACCCACGGGGCGGACTGAAGCTTTCTTT.

In DNA form, the CDR3 reads TGTGCCAGTAGTAAAAGCGGGGGGGACTACAATGAGCAGTTCTTC. Protein: CASSKSGGDYNEQFF. The gene calls are TRBV19 and TRBJ2-1; 10 bases map to TRBD2. The CDR3 runs to 15 residues. V was pared by 4 bases and J by 3 bases, with 3 bases of the junction left unmatched. CDR1 is LNHDA and CDR2 is SQIVND in the germline V gene (reference sequence).